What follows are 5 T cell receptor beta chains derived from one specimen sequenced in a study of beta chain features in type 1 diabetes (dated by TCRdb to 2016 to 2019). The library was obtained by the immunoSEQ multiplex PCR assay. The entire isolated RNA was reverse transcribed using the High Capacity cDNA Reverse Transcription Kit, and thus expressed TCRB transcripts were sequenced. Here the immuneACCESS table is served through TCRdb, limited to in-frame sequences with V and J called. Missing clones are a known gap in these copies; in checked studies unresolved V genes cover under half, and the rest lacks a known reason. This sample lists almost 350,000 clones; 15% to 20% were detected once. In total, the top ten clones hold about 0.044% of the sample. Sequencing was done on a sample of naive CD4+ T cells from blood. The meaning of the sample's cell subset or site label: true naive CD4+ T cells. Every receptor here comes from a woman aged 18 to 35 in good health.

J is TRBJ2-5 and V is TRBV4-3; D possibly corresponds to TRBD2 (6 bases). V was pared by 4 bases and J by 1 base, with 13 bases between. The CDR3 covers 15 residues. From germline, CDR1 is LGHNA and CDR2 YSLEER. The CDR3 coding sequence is TGCGCCAGCAGCCCGACGGGAGAAATCCAAGAGACCCAGTACTTC. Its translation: CASSPTGEIQETQYF.

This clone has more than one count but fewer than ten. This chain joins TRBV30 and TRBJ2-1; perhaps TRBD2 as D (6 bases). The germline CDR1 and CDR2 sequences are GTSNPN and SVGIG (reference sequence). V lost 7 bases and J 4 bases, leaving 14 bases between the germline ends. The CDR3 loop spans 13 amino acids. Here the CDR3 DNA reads TGTGCCTCAAAGGGTAGCGGATACAATGAGCAGTTCTTC. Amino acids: CASKGSGYNEQFF.

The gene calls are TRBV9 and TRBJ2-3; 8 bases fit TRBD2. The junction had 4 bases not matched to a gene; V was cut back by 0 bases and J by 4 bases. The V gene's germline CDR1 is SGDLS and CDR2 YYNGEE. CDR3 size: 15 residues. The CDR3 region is CASSVAGTRADTQYF. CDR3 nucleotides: TGTGCCAGCAGCGTAGCGGGGACTAGGGCAGATACGCAGTATTTT. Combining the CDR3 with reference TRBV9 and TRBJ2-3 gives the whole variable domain DSGVTQTPKHLITATGQRVTLRCSPRSGDLSVYWYQQSLDQGLQFLIQYYNGEERAKGNILERFSAQQFPDLHSELNLSSLELGDSALYFCASSVAGTRADTQYFGPGTRLTVL.

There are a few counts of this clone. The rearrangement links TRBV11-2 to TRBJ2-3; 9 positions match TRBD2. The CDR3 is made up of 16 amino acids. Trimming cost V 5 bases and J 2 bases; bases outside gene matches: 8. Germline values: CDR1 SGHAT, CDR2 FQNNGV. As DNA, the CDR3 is TGTGCCAGCAGCCGCAGTAGCGGGGGAGCCACAGATACGCAGTATTTT. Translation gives CASSRSSGGATDTQYF. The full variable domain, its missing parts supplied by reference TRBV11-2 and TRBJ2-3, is EAGVAQSPRYKIIEKRQSVAFWCNPISGHATLYWYQQILGQGPKLLIQFQNNGVVDDSQLPKDRFSAERLKGVDSTLKIQPAKLEDSAVYLCASSRSSGGATDTQYFGPGTRLTVL.

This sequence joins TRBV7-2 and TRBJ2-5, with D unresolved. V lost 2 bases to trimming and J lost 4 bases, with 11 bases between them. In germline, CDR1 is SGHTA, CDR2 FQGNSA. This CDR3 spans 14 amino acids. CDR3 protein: CASSLRGLSETQYF. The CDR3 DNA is TGTGCCAGCAGCTTACGAGGATTGTCAGAGACCCAGTACTTC.